This T cell receptor beta chain appears in the sequencing data of a study of cytomegalovirus exposure and HLA in healthy donors. The study ran its PCR with 60 Vbeta and 13 Jbeta primers. Here immunoSEQ multiplex PCR was the method, and the copy in TCRdb shows in-frame clones only, minus some. In the table there are under 150,000 clones, approximately 80% of which are singletons. Comments on this clone: The antigen is not known.

Study findings and constraints: Common viral pathogens seemed to be connected with several of the most significant clusters, according to a later analysis.

This TCR derives from a woman aged 45-60 years in good health and CMV-seronegative. The sequenced sample was PBMCs.

The CDR3, as DNA: TGCGCCAGCAGCCAAGAGTCAGGGGGCCTCTATGGCTACACCTTC. Encoded protein: CASSQESGGLYGYTF. The chain recombines TRBV4-3 with TRBJ1-2; 8 bases fit TRBD1. This CDR3 is 15 amino acids long. Germline V lookup: CDR1 LGHNA, CDR2 YSLEER. V lost 0 bases and J lost 4; bases outside the gene matches: 4.